The subject of this entry is one T cell receptor (beta chain). Its antigen is unknown. Patients received nivolumab 3 mg/kg at weeks 1, 4, 7, 10, then fortnightly to week 26. Per the germline V gene, CDR1 is MNHEY and CDR2 is SVGAGI. This CDR3 spans 10 amino acids. This sample was included in a study of ipilimumab plus nivolumab after autologous stem cell transplantation. In the study overall: The DLBCL cohort had primary refractory and relapsed disease, with 18-month progression-free survival of approximately 83% and 30%.

General study points: Per the authors, repertoire, Treg and microbiota data justify further study.

Method: immunoSEQ multiplex PCR; TCRdb's copy keeps in-frame clones and lacks some. Of roughly 10,000 clones in the sample, about 78% were seen once. The specimen comprised PBMCs, sampled in a trial of ipilimumab plus nivolumab as post-transplant consolidation. The sequence was collected from a male donor with diffuse large B-cell lymphoma. The J gene is TRBJ1-3, the V gene TRBV6-5; D uncertain. For the CDR3, the DNA is TGTCCCGTCTCTGGAAACACCATATATTTT. It encodes CPVSGNTIYF.